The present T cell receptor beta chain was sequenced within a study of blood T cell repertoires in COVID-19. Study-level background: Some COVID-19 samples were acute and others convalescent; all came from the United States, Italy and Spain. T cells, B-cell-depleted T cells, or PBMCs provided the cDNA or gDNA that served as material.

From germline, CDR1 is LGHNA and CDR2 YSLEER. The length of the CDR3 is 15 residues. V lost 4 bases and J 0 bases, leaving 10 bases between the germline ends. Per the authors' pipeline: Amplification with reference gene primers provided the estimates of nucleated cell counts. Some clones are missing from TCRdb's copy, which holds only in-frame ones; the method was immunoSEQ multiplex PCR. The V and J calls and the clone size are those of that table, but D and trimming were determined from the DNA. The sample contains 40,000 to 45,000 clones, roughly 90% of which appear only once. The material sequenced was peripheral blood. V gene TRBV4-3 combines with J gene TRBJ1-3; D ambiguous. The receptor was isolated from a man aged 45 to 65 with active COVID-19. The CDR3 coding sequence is TGCGCCAGCAGCCCTCAGAGGGCCTCTGGAAACACCATATATTTT. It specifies CASSPQRASGNTIYF.